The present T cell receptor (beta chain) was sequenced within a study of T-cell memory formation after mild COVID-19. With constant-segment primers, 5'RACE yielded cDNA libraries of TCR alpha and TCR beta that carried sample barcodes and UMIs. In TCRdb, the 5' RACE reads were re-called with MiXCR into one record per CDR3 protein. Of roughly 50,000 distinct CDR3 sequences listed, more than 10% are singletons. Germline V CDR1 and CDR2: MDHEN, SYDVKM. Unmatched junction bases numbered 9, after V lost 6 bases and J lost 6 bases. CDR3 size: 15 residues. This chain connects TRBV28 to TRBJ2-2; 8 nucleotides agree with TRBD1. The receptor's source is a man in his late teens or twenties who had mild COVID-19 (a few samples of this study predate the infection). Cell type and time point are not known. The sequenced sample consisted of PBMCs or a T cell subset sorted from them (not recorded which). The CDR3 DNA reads TGTGCCAGCAGCAAATGGACAGGGAGCCCCGGGGAGCTGTTTTTT. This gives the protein CASSKWTGSPGELFF.